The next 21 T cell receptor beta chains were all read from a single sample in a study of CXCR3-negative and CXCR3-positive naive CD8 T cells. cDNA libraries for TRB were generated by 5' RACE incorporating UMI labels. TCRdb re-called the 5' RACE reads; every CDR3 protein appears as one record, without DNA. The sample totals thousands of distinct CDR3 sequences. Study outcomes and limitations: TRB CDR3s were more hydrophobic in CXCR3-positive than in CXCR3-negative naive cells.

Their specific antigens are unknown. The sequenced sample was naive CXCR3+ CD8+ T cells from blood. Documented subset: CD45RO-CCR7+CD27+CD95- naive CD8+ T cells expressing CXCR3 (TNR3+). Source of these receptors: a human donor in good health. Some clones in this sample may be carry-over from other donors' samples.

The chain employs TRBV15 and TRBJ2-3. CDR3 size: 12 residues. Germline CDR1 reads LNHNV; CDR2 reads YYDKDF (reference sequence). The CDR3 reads CATSRVGDTQYF.

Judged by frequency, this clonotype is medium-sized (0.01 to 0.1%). This CDR3 is CASSTTPPGLAGTDTQYF. V is TRBV27 and J is TRBJ2-3; the TRBD2 assignment by TCRdb is unverifiable without DNA. From germline, CDR1 is MNHEY and CDR2 SMNVEV (reference sequence). The CDR3 runs to 18 residues.

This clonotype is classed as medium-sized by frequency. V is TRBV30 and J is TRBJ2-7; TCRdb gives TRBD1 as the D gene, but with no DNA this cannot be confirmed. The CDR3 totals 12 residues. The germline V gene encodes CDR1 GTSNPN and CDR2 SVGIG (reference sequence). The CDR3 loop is CAWTTRGYEQYF.

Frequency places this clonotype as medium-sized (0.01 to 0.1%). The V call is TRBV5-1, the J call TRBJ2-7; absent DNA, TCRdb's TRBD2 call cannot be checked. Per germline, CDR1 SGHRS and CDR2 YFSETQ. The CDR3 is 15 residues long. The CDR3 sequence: CASSIGGLEHYEQYF.

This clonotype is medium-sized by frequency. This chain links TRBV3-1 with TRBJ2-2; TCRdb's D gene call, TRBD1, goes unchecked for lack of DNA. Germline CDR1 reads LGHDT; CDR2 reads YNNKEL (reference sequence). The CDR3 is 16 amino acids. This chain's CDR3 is CASSQDGAGNTGELFF.

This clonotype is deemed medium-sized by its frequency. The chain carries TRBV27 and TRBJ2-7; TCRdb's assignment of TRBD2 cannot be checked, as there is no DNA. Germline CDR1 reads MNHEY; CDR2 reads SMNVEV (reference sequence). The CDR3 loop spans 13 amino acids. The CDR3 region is CASSSVSVNEQYF.

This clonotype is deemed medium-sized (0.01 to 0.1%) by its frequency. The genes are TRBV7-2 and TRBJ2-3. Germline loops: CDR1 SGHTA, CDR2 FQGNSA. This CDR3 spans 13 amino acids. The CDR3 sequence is CASSLGGTDTQYF.

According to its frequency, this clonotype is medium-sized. CDR3 region: CSARAQGGPQWEQYF. J is TRBJ2-7 and V is TRBV20-1; the D call from TCRdb, TRBD1, cannot be confirmed without DNA. This CDR3 spans 15 amino acids. The germline V gene encodes CDR1 DFQATT and CDR2 SNEGSKA (reference sequence).

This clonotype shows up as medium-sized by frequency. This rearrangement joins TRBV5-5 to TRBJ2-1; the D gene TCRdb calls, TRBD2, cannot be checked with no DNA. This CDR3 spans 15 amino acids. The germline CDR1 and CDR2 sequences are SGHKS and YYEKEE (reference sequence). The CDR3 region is CASSLYLAAYNEQFF.

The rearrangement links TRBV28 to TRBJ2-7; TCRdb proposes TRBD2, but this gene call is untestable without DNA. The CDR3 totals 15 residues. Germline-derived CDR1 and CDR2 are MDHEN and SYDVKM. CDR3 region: CASSPRAVLNYEQYF.

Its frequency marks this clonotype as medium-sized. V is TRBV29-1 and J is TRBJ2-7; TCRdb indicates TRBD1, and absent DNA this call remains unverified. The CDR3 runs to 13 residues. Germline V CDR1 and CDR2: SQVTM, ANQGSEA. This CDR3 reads CSVEYGGSYEQYF.

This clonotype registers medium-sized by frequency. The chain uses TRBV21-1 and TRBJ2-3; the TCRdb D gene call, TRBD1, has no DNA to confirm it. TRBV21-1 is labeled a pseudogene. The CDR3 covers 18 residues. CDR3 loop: CASSKGAQGGSSTDTQYF.

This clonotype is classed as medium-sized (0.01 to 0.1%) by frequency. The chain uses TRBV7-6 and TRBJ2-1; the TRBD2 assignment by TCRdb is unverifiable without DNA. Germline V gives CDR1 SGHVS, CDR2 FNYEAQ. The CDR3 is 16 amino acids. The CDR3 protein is CASSSVAGEGYNEQFF.

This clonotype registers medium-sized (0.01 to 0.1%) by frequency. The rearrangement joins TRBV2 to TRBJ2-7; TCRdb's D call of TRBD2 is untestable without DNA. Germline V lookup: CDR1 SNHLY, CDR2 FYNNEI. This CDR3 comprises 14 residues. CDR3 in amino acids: CASSELGRDYEQYF. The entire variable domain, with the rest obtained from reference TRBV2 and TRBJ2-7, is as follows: EPEVTQTPSHQVTQMGQEVILRCVPISNHLYFYWYRQILGQKVEFLVSFYNNEISEKSEIFDDQFSVERPDGSNFTLKIRSTKLEDSAMYFCASSELGRDYEQYFGPGTRLTVT.

The CDR3 reads CSVDGLKGQTYEQYF. The V and J genes are TRBV29-1 and TRBJ2-7; TCRdb returns TRBD1, unconfirmable since there is no DNA. The CDR3 totals 15 residues. CDR1 and CDR2 from the germline V gene are SQVTM and ANQGSEA.

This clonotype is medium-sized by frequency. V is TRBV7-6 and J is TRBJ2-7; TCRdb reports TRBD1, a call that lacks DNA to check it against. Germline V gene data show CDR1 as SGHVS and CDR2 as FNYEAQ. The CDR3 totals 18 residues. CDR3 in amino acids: CASSLAVTTGALAYEQYF.

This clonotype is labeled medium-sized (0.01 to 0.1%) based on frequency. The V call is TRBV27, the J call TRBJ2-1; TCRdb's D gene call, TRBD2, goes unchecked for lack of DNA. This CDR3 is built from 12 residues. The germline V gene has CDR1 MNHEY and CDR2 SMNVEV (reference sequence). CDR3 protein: CASSKLANEQFF.

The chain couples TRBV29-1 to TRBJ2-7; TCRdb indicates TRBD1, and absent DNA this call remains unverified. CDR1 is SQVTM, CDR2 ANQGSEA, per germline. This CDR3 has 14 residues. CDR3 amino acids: CSVEGSGTDYEQYF.

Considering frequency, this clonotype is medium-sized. The chain's CDR3 is CASSYAGGEAFF. The chain joins TRBV6-5 to TRBJ1-1. The CDR3 spans 12 residues. Germline CDR1 and CDR2: MNHEY and SVGAGI.

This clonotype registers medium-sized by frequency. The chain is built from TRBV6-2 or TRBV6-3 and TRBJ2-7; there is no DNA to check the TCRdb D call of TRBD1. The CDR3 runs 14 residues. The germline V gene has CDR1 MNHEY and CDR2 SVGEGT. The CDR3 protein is CASSYQGPSYEQYF.

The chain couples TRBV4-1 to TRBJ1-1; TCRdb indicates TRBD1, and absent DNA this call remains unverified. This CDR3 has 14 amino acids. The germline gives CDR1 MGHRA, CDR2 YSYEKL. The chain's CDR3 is CASSQPLGNTEAFF.